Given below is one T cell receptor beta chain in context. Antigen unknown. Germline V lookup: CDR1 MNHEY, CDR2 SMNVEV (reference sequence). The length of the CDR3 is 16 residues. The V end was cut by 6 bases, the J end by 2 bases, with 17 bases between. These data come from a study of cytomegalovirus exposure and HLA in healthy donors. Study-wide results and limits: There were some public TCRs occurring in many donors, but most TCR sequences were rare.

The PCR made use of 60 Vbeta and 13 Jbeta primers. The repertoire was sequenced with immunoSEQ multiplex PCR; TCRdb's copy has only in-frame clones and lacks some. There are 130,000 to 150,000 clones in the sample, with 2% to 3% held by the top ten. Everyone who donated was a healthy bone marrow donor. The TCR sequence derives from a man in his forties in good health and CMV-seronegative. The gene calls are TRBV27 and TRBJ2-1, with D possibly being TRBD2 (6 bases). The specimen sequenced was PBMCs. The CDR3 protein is CASRGLGRGTYNEQFF. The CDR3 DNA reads TGTGCCAGCAGAGGGTTGGGGCGGGGCACCTACAATGAGCAGTTCTTC.